Given below is one TCR beta chain in context. Its antigen is still unknown. The CDR3 contains 11 residues. Germline V CDR1 and CDR2: SEHNR, FQNEAQ (reference sequence). This sample is part of a study of T cell repertoires in ileal Crohn's disease. Whole-study findings and limits: Compared with CD4 T cells, sorted CD8 cells carried more expanded clones. Endoscopic recurrence occurred in every patient whose clonality exceeded 26.8%.

The repertoire was sequenced with immunoSEQ multiplex PCR; TCRdb's copy has only in-frame clones and lacks some. The data contain about 4,300 clones, roughly four fifths of them singletons. The material sequenced was ileal tissue. This sequence was found in an adult with Crohn's disease. The chain recombines TRBV7-9 with TRBJ2-5, with D possibly being TRBD2 (6 bases). The DNA end is a closer match to TRBJ2-7, so the J assignment may be wrong. DNA of the CDR3: TGTGCCAGTGGTGAGGGAGGCGAGCAGTACTTC. Protein sequence: CASGEGGEQYF.